This entry describes one TCR beta chain. What it recognizes is unknown. Treatment specified: some 20 received Ad26.COV2.S at low or high dose, single or two shots; roughly five received placebo; per-sample allocation not given. At day 63 after the first vaccine or placebo injection, samples were drawn. Wuhan-strain spike was delivered by a replication-incompetent Ad26 vector. V lost 6 bases and J lost 2, with 13 bases in between. Germline V gene sequence: CDR1 WSHSY, CDR2 SAAADI. The CDR3 runs 14 residues. Assay: immunoSEQ multiplex PCR; the TCRdb copy retains only in-frame clones and omits some. The sample holds about 430,000 clones, over 75% seen once. This sample is part of a study of Ad26.COV2.S vaccination and SARS-CoV-2 variants. Study-level points and caveats: The TCR breadth and depth analyses may have understated or missed part of the total T cell responses.

The source was peripheral blood, collected in a trial of Ad26.COV2.S vaccine versus placebo. The chain joins TRBV10-2 to TRBJ2-5; D is ambiguous. The sequence derives from a person aged 18-60 years who received the Ad26.COV2.S COVID-19 vaccine or a placebo. CDR3 DNA: TGCGCCAGCAGCGAGCCGGGTTTTCAAGAGACCCAGTACTTC. Translating it yields CASSEPGFQETQYF.